The 23 T cell receptor beta chains listed next were all sequenced from one sample in a study of cytomegalovirus exposure and HLA in healthy donors. Some clones are missing from TCRdb's copy, which holds only in-frame ones; the method was immunoSEQ multiplex PCR. The data contain about 110,000 clones, about 92% of them seen just once; the ten biggest clones take up under 2%. Sequencing input: PBMCs. The source of these receptors is a woman in her late teens or twenties in good health and CMV-seronegative.

The chain recombines TRBV13 with TRBJ2-1; 14 bases are a match to TRBD2. This CDR3 is 15 amino acids long. V lost 5 bases and J lost 8; bases outside the gene matches: 5. CDR1 and CDR2 (germline): PRHDT, FYEKMQ (reference sequence). The CDR3 nucleotides read TGTGCCAGCAGCCTGGGACTAGCGGGAGCCGATGAGCAGTTCTTC. It translates to CASSLGLAGADEQFF.

The chain joins TRBV28 to TRBJ2-1; maybe TRBD2 (6 bases). There are 12 residues in the CDR3. V was clipped by 7 bases and J by 8 bases, with 12 bases between them. Looked up from germline, CDR1 is MDHEN and CDR2 is SYDVKM. The CDR3 protein is CASTPGRDEQFF. The CDR3 bases are TGTGCCAGCACTCCCGGGAGAGATGAGCAGTTCTTC.

This clone was counted only a few times. The rearrangement links TRBV19 to TRBJ1-5, with D hard to call. The germline V gene has CDR1 LNHDA and CDR2 SQIVND (reference sequence). Trimming shortened V by 7 bases and J by 7 bases, and 17 bases separated the two germline ends. CDR3 length: 14 amino acids. This CDR3 is CASTRLVAEQPQHF. The CDR3 DNA follows: TGTGCCAGTACCCGTTTAGTGGCGGAACAGCCCCAGCATTTT.

The chain recombines TRBV7-2 with TRBJ1-5; TRBD1 agrees at 8 bases. Germline V CDR1 and CDR2: SGHTA, FQGNSA. The CDR3 is 14 amino acids. Trimming at V came to 4 bases and at J to 9 bases, leaving 8 bases not matched to a gene. The CDR3 sequence: CASSSRQGQVPQHF. CDR3 in DNA: TGTGCCAGCAGCTCTCGACAGGGACAGGTGCCCCAGCATTTT. The whole variable domain, remainder taken from reference TRBV7-2 and TRBJ1-5, is GAGVSQSPSNKVTEKGKDVELRCDPISGHTALYWYRQSLGQGLEFLIYFQGNSAPDKSGLPSDRFSAERTGGSVSTLTIQRTQQEDSAVYLCASSSRQGQVPQHFGDGTRLSIL.

In the case of this clone: The same CDR3 can be traced to other DNA sequences in this sample. J is TRBJ2-7 and V is TRBV4-1; tentative D call: TRBD2 (6 bases). The CDR3 is made up of 13 amino acids. Germline CDR1 and CDR2: MGHRA and YSYEKL. Trimming took 1 base from V and 3 from J, leaving 7 bases between them. CDR3 coding DNA: TGCGCCAGCAGCCAAGCGGGACTCTACGAGCAGTACTTC. Amino acids: CASSQAGLYEQYF.

The chain uses TRBV4-1 and TRBJ1-4; weak D call: TRBD1 (5 bases). The V and J ends lost 0 bases and 3 bases respectively, with 11 bases between them. The CDR3 has 16 residues. The germline CDR1 and CDR2 sequences are MGHRA and YSYEKL. CDR3 DNA sequence: TGCGCCAGCAGCCAAGAGGGGGGGTCAGCTAATGAAAAACTGTTTTTT. Translating gives CASSQEGGSANEKLFF.

The chain recombines TRBV6-1 with TRBJ2-7, with 8 positions matching TRBD1. The CDR3 consists of 16 residues. CDR1 and CDR2 from the germline V gene are MNHNS and SASEGT. V shed 1 base, J shed 3 bases, and the junction held 8 bases outside the gene matches. CDR3 coding DNA: TGTGCCAGCAGTGAAGTTTCAGGGACAGGAAGCTACGAGCAGTACTTC. This encodes CASSEVSGTGSYEQYF.

The chain recombines TRBV27 with TRBJ2-3; tentative D call: TRBD2 (5 bases). V lost 4 bases to trimming and J lost 0 bases, with 11 bases between them. The length of the CDR3 is 15 residues. Germline CDR1 MNHEY, CDR2 SMNVEV (reference sequence). CDR3 region: CASSYRTESTDTQYF. CDR3 nucleotides: TGTGCCAGCAGTTATCGGACTGAAAGCACAGATACGCAGTATTTT.

This clone has a single count. The chain uses TRBV28 and TRBJ2-7, with 7 bases matching TRBD1. The CDR3 extends over 14 amino acids. Germline V gene sequence: CDR1 MDHEN, CDR2 SYDVKM. The ends lost 6 bases at V and 0 bases at J; junction bases unmatched: 5. The CDR3: CASRGQARSYEQYF. In nucleotides, the CDR3 is TGTGCCAGCAGAGGACAGGCGCGCTCCTACGAGCAGTACTTC.

This chain links TRBV6-5 with TRBJ1-2, with a tentative D call TRBD1 (6 bases). The CDR3 is 12 residues long. Germline V gene data show CDR1 as MNHEY and CDR2 as SVGAGI. Trimming cost V 4 bases and J 7 bases, with 10 bases left between them. This CDR3 reads CASSSGVSGYTF. CDR3 nucleotides: TGTGCCAGCAGTTCAGGGGTGTCTGGCTACACCTTC.

This clone was seen a few times. This rearrangement joins TRBV19 to TRBJ2-3; no definite D call. The V end lost 7 bases, the J end lost 6 bases, and 8 bases lay between the germline ends. Germline V gene lookup returns CDR1 LNHDA and CDR2 SQIVND (reference sequence). The CDR3 is 11 residues long. CDR3 loop: CASKIGDTQYF. The CDR3 nucleotides are TGTGCCAGTAAGATCGGGGATACGCAGTATTTT.

The rearrangement links TRBV5-1 to TRBJ2-5; 15 bases map to TRBD2. Germline-derived CDR1 and CDR2 are SGHRS and YFSETQ. The CDR3 consists of 21 residues. With V trimmed by 3 bases and J by 5 bases, 20 bases remained unmatched. DNA of the CDR3: TGCGCCAGCAGCTCTACCCACCGTGGGACTAGCGGGGGGACCTTTAGGGAGACCCAGTACTTC. This translates into CASSSTHRGTSGGTFRETQYF.

The rearrangement uses TRBV27 and TRBJ1-2; TRBD1 is a possible D gene (6 bases). Trimming removed 4 bases from V and 7 bases from J, with 13 bases in between. Germline V gene lookup returns CDR1 MNHEY and CDR2 SMNVEV (reference sequence). The CDR3 extends over 13 amino acids. CDR3 residues: CASSYAGAGGYTF. In nucleotides, the CDR3 is TGTGCCAGCAGTTACGCGGGGGCTGGTGGCTACACCTTC.

Concerning this clone itself: This likely comes from a read error, as the CDR3 has no conserved phenylalanine or tryptophan at its end. No DNA is shown, since the ends of the CDR3 on it are uncertain; the CDR3 is the one TCRdb lists. The V gene is TRBV30, the J gene TRBJ2-7; TRBD1 is the table's D call and was not checked against the DNA. Ends included, the CDR3 has 12 residues. Per germline, CDR1 GTSNPN and CDR2 SVGIG (reference sequence). The CDR3 here is CAWSRRDSAITI.

The chain is built from TRBV28 and TRBJ1-1; a weak D match, TRBD1 (5 bases). The CDR3 length is 12 residues. V lost 2 bases and J 11 bases, leaving 12 bases between the germline ends. The germline gives CDR1 MDHEN, CDR2 SYDVKM. DNA for the CDR3: TGTGCCAGCAGTTTAAAGGGGTACTGGGCTTTCTTT. It specifies CASSLKGYWAFF.

This clone showed up just once. This rearrangement joins TRBV27 to TRBJ2-7; 9 nucleotides match TRBD2. After removal of 1 base from V and 2 bases from J, the junction contained 3 bases not matched to a gene. The CDR3 covers 15 residues. The V gene's germline CDR1 is MNHEY and CDR2 SMNVEV (reference sequence). The CDR3 loop is CASSLYGGGAYEQYF. DNA of the CDR3: TGTGCCAGCAGTTTATATGGCGGGGGGGCCTACGAGCAGTACTTC.

The rearrangement links TRBV28 to TRBJ1-2; 10 bases line up with TRBD1. The CDR3 has 14 amino acids. CDR1 is MDHEN and CDR2 is SYDVKM in the germline V gene. J was trimmed by 5 bases and V by 8 bases; bases with no gene match: 8. The DNA for the CDR3 is TGTGCCAGCGGACCAGACAGGGGGCTGTATGGCTACACCTTC. The encoded protein is CASGPDRGLYGYTF.

V usage is TRBV9 and J usage is TRBJ1-2, with 7 bases that match TRBD1. Looked up from germline, CDR1 is SGDLS and CDR2 is YYNGEE. The V and J ends lost 3 bases and 2 bases, in that order; junction bases with no gene match: 10. This CDR3 region has 16 residues. The CDR3 reads CASSADPIQGNYGYTF. The CDR3 bases are TGTGCCAGCAGCGCCGATCCTATACAGGGGAACTATGGCTACACCTTC.

The chain carries TRBV13 and TRBJ1-1, with 7 nucleotides matching TRBD1. Germline V CDR1 and CDR2: PRHDT, FYEKMQ (reference sequence). Trimming took 1 base from V and 1 from J; bases not matched to a gene: 6. This CDR3 is built from 16 residues. CDR3 nucleotide sequence: TGTGCCAGCAGCTTAGCCCCCAGGGGGAGGAACACTGAAGCTTTCTTT. Its translation: CASSLAPRGRNTEAFF. The full variable domain, in which reference TRBV13 and TRBJ1-1 provide the parts outside the CDR3, is AAGVIQSPRHLIKEKRETATLKCYPIPRHDTVYWYQQGPGQDPQFLISFYEKMQSDKGSIPDRFSAQQFSDYHSELNMSSLELGDSALYFCASSLAPRGRNTEAFFGQGTRLTVV.

The chain uses TRBV20-1 and TRBJ2-7; 8 bases are shared with TRBD2. The CDR3 spans 10 residues. Germline V gives CDR1 DFQATT, CDR2 SNEGSKA (reference sequence). CDR3: CTGGKYEQYF. In DNA, the CDR3 is TGCACGGGGGGGAAGTACGAGCAGTACTTC.

The rearrangement links TRBV7-2 to TRBJ1-4; D is perhaps TRBD1 (5 bases). Germline V CDR1 and CDR2: SGHTA, FQGNSA. V lost 5 bases to trimming and J lost 8 bases, with 15 bases between them. The CDR3 is 14 residues long. CDR3 amino acids: CASSPDSKVEKLFF. CDR3 DNA sequence: TGTGCCAGCAGCCCCGACAGCAAGGTGGAAAAACTGTTTTTT.

On this clone: The same CDR3 also results from other DNA sequences found in this sample. The V and J genes are TRBV5-1 and TRBJ2-3; D remains unclear. CDR1 SGHRS and CDR2 YFSETQ come from the germline V gene. Deletions cut 0 bases from V and 2 bases from J, with 7 bases between. The CDR3 has 14 amino acids. CDR3 coding DNA: TGCGCCAGCAGCTTGGGGCAGTCCACAGATACGCAGTATTTT. Translated, it gives CASSLGQSTDTQYF. Full variable domain (rest looked up from reference TRBV5-1 and TRBJ2-3): KAGVTQTPRYLIKTRGQQVTLSCSPISGHRSVSWYQQTPGQGLQFLFEYFSETQRNKGNFPGRFSGRQFSNSRSEMNVSTLELGDSALYLCASSLGQSTDTQYFGPGTRLTVL.

The chain uses TRBV9 and TRBJ2-7, with 8 bases identical to TRBD1. The CDR3 consists of 20 residues. Losses at the gene ends were 0 bases for V and 6 bases for J; bases not matched to a gene: 23. In germline, CDR1 is SGDLS, CDR2 YYNGEE. The CDR3 sequence: CASSVGDIGRQGRLLGEQYF. The CDR3 DNA is TGTGCCAGCAGCGTAGGGGATATCGGGAGACAGGGGCGTCTACTTGGCGAGCAGTACTTC.